This T cell receptor beta chain was sequenced during a study of beta chain features in type 1 diabetes. For the study at large: The samples had around 100 million sorted cells examined in all. General study results and limits: For cells with high TCR expression, cDNA sequencing could yield over-representation.

Concerning this clone itself: No antigen is known for it.

Expressed TCRB transcripts were sequenced because the isolated RNA had all been reverse transcribed beforehand. Sequenced by immunoSEQ multiplex PCR; TCRdb stores in-frame clones only, minus some. The table includes about 900,000 clones, roughly 16% detected once. Per germline, CDR1 SGHRS and CDR2 YFSETQ. J gave up 4 bases and V 1 base, and 5 bases lay outside the gene matches. This CDR3 region has 15 residues. The sequence came from a young woman in good health. The rearrangement links TRBV5-1 to TRBJ2-1; 7 nucleotides line up with TRBD1. Material: naive CD4+ T cells from blood. The CDR3 sequence: CASSLKQGRYNEQFF. CDR3 DNA: TGCGCCAGCAGCTTGAAACAGGGGCGATACAATGAGCAGTTCTTC.